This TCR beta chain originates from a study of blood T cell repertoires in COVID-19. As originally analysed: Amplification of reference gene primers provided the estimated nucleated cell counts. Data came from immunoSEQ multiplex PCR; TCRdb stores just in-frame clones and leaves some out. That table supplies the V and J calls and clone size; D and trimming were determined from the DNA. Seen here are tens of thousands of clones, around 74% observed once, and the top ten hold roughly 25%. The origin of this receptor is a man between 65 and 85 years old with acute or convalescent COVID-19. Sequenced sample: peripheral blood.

The CDR3 loop is CASSVSGTNSYEQYF. CDR3 DNA sequence: TGTGCCAGCAGCGTCTCCGGGACAAACTCCTACGAGCAGTACTTC. The gene calls are TRBV9 and TRBJ2-7, with D maybe TRBD1 (6 bases). Germline V gene sequence: CDR1 SGDLS, CDR2 YYNGEE. Trimming stripped 2 bases from V and 0 bases from J, with 12 bases between. The CDR3 consists of 15 residues.